This TCR beta chain came from a study of neurological immune-mediated disorders. Study-wide findings and caveats: No sharing of CDR3 amino acid sequences was observed among expanded clones across subjects, suggesting private repertoires in all groups. HTLV-1-associated myelopathy showed the most TCR clonal expansion; multiple sclerosis the least, below healthy controls.

As for the cDNA, it was generated by 5'RACE with 10-nucleotide random UMIs. MiXCR was run by TCRdb on the 5' RACE reads, yielding one entry per CDR3 protein. This sample has roughly 20,000 distinct CDR3 sequences; 14% occur once, and the top ten carry about 7.2%. There are 9 residues in the CDR3. Germline values: CDR1 MNHNS, CDR2 SASEGT. CD4+ or CD8+ T cells, 950,000 to 1,000,000 per library, were used for sorted libraries. This clonotype was seen many times. Its antigen remains unidentified. The junction shows a germline mismatch at one end, possibly a read error. The chain uses TRBV6-1 and TRBJ1-2; D unresolved. This TCR was recovered from a woman aged 60-75 years with HTLV-1-associated myelopathy (HAM/TSP). Sequenced sample: CD4+ T cells from blood. The CDR3 DNA reads TGTGCCACCATAAACCCTTATTACTTC. Protein sequence: CATINPYYF.